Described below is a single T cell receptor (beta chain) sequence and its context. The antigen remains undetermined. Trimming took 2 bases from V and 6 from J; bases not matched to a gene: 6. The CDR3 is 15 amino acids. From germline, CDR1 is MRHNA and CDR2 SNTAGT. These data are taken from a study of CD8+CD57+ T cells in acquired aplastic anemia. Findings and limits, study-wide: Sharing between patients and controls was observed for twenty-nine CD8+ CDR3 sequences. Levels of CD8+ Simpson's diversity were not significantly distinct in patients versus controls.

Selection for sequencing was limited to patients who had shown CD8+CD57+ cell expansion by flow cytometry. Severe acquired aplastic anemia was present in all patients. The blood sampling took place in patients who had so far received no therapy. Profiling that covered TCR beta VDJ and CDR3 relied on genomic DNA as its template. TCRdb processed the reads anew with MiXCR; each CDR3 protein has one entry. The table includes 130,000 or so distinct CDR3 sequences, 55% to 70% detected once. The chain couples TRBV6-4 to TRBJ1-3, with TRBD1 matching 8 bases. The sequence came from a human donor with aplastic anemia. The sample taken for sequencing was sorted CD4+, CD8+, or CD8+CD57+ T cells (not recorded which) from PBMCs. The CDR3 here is CASSDVLGQENTIYF. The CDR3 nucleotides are TGTGCCAGCAGTGACGTCTTGGGACAGGAAAACACCATATATTTT.